The clone carrying this T cell receptor beta chain was observed a few times. Its antigen remains unidentified. Looked up from germline, CDR1 is SQVTM and CDR2 is ANQGSEA. Deletions cut 5 bases from V and 5 bases from J, with 15 bases between. CDR3 length: 13 residues. TCRalpha and TCRbeta libraries used 5'RACE with constant-segment primers and UMIs. One entry per CDR3 protein, called by TCRdb with MiXCR from the 5' RACE reads. Altogether 300,000 to 400,000 distinct CDR3 sequences are present, approximately 29% being singletons, with the ten largest covering around an eighth. This sample was taken from a study of T-cell memory formation after mild COVID-19. Study findings and constraints: The second-wave clones peaking on day 37 were not confirmed as SARS-CoV-2-specific. Contracting clones localized mainly to CM and EM when CD4+ and mainly to EMRA when CD8+. Detection of some responders pre-infection suggested pre-existing cross-reactive memory T cells participated.

The sample comprised PBMCs or a T cell subset sorted from them (not recorded which). This chain uses TRBV29-1 with TRBJ2-5, with D hard to call. This sequence was found in an adult woman who had mild COVID-19 (a few samples of this study predate the infection). Cell type and time point are not known. For the CDR3, the DNA is TGCAGCGTTCCTGACGGGCTATGGGAGACCCAGTACTTC. Amino acids: CSVPDGLWETQYF.